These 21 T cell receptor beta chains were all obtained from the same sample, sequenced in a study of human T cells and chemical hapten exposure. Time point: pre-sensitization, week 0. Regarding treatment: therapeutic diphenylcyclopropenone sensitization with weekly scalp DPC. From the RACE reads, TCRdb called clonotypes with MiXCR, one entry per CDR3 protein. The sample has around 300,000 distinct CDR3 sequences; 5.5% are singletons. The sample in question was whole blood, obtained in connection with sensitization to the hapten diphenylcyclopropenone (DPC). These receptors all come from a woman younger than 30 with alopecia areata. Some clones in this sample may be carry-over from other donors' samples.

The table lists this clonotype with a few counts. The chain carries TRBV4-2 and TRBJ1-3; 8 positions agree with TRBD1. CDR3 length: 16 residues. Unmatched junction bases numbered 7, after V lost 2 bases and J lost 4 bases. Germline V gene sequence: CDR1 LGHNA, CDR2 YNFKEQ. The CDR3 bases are TGTGCCAGCAGCCAACCGGACAGGGCGGTAGGAAACACCATATATTTT. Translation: CASSQPDRAVGNTIYF.

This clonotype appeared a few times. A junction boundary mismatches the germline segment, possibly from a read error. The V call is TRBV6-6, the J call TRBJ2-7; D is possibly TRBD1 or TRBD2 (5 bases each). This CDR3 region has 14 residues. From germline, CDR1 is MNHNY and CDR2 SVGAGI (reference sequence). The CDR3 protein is CASRTGTAIKAPTF. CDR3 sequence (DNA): TGTGCCAGCAGGACCGGGACCGCGATTAAGGCCCCTACCTTC.

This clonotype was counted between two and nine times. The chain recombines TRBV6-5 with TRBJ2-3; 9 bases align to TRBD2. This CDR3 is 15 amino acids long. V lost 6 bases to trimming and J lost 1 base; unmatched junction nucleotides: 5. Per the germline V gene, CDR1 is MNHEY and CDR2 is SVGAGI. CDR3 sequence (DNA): TGTGCCAGCAGGCGGGGGGGCTTAGGCACAGATACGCAGTATTTT. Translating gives CASRRGGLGTDTQYF.

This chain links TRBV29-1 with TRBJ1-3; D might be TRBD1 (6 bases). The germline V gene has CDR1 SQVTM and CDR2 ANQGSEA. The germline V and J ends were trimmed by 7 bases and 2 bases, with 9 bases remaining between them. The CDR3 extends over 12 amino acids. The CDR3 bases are TGCAGCGCAGGACAGCCTGGAAACACCATATATTTT. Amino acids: CSAGQPGNTIYF. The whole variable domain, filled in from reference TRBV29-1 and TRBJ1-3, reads SAVISQKPSRDICQRGTSLTIQCQVDSQVTMMFWYRQQPGQSLTLIATANQGSEATYESGFVIDKFPISRPNLTFSTLTVSNMSPEDSSIYLCSAGQPGNTIYFGEGSWLTVV.

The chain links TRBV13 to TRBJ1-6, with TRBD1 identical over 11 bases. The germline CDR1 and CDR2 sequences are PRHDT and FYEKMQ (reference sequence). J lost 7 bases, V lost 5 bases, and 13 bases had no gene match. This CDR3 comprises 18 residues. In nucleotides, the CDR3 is TGTGCCAGCAGCCAATGGACAGGGGGCGAAAAACGGAATTCACCCCTCCACTTT. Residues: CASSQWTGGEKRNSPLHF.

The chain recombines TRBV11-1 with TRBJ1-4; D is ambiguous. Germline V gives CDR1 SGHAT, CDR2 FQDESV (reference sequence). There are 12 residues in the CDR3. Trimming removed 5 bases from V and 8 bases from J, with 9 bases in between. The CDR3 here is CASSRNGEKLFF. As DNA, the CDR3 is TGTGCCAGCAGCCGGAATGGGGAAAAACTGTTTTTT.

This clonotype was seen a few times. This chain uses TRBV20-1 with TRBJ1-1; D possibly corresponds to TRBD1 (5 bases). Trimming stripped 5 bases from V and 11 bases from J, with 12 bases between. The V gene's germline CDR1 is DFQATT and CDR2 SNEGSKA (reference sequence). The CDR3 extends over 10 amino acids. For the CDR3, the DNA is TGCAGTGCTGCCTCAGGGACCGCTTTCTTT. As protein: CSAASGTAFF.

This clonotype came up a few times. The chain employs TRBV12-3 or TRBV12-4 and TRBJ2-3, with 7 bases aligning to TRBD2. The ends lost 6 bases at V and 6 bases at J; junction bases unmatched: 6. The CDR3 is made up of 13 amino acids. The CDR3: CASRLSGADTQYF. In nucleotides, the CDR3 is TGTGCCAGCAGACTAAGCGGGGCGGATACGCAGTATTTT.

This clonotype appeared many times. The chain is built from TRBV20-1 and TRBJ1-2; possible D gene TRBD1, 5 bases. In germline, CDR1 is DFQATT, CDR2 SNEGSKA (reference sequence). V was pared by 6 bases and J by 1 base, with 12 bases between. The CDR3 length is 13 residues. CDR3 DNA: TGCAGTGCCCCGGCGGGGCTTAACTATGGCTACACCTTC. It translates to CSAPAGLNYGYTF.

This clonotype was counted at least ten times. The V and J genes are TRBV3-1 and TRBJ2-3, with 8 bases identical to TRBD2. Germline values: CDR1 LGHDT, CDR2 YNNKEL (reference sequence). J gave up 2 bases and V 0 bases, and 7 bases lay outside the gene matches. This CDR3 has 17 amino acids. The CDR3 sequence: CASSQDGGGSVTDTQYF. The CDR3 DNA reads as TGTGCCAGCAGCCAAGATGGCGGGGGGTCTGTCACAGATACGCAGTATTTT.

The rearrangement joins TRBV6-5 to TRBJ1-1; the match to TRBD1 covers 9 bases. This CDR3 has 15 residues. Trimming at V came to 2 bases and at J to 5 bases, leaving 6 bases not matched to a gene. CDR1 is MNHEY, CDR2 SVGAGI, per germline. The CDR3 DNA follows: TGTGCCAGCAGTTACGGCGGAGGACAGGGGACTGAAGCTTTCTTT. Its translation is CASSYGGGQGTEAFF.

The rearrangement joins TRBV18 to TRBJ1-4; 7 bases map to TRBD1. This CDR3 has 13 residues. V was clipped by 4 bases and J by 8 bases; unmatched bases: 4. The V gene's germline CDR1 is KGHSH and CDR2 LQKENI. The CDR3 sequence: CASSQDRDEKLFF. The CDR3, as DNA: TGTGCCAGCTCACAAGACAGGGACGAAAAACTGTTTTTT.

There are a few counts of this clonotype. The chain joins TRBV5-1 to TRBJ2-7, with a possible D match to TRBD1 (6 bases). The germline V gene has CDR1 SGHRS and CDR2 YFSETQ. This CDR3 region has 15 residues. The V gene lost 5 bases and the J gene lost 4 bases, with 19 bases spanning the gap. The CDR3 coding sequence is TGCGCCAGCAGACGTGAACCCGGGACAACTTACGAGCAGTACTTC. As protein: CASRREPGTTYEQYF. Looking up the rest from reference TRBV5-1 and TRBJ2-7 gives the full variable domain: KAGVTQTPRYLIKTRGQQVTLSCSPISGHRSVSWYQQTPGQGLQFLFEYFSETQRNKGNFPGRFSGRQFSNSRSEMNVSTLELGDSALYLCASRREPGTTYEQYFGPGTRLTVT.

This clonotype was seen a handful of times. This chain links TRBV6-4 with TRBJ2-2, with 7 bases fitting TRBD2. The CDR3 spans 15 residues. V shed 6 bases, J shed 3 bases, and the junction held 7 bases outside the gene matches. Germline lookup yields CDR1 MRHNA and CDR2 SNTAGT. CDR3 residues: CASSPTAGDTGELFF. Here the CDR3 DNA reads TGTGCCAGCAGCCCCACGGCGGGGGACACCGGGGAGCTGTTTTTT.

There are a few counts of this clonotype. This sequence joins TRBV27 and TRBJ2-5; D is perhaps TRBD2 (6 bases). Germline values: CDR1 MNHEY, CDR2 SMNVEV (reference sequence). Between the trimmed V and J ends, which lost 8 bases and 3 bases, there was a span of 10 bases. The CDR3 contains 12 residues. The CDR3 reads CASRGTEETQYF. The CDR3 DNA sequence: TGTGCCAGCCGGGGGACGGAAGAGACCCAGTACTTC.

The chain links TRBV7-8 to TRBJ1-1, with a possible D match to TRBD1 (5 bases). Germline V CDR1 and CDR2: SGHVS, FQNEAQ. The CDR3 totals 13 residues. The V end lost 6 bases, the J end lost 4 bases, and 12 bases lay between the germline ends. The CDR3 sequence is CASRFSGGTEAFF. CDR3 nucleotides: TGTGCCAGCAGATTTAGTGGGGGCACTGAAGCTTTCTTT.

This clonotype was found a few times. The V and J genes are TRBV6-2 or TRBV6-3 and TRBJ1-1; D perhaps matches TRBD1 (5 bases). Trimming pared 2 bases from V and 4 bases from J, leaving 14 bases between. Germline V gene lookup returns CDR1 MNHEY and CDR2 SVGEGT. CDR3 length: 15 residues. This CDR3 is CASSYNRGSGTEAFF. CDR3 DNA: TGTGCCAGCAGTTACAATCGGGGCTCGGGCACTGAAGCTTTCTTT.

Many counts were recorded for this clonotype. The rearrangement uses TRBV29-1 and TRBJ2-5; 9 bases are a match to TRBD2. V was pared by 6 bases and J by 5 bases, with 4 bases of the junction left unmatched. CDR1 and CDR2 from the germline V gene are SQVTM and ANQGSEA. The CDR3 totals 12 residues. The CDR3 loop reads CSVAGGRETQYF. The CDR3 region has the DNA TGCAGCGTCGCGGGGGGGCGGGAGACCCAGTACTTC.

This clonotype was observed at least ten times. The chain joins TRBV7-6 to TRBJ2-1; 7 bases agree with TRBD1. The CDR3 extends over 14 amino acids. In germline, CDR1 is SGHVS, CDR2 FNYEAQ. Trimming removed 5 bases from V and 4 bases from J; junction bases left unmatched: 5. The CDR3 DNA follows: TGTGCCAGCAGCCAAGGACAGGTGTACAATGAGCAGTTCTTC. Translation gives CASSQGQVYNEQFF.

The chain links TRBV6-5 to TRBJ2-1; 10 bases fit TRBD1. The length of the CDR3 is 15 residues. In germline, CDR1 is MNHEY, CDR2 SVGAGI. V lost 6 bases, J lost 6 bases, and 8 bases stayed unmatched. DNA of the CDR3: TGTGCCAGCAGCCGAACCGGGACAGGGGTCAATGAGCAGTTCTTC. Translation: CASSRTGTGVNEQFF.

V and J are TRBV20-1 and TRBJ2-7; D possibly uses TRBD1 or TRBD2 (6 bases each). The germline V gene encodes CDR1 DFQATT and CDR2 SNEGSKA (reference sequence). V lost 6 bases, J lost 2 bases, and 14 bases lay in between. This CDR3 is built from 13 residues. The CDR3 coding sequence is TGCAGTGCCACTTGGGGGGCAACCTACGAGCAGTACTTC. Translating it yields CSATWGATYEQYF.